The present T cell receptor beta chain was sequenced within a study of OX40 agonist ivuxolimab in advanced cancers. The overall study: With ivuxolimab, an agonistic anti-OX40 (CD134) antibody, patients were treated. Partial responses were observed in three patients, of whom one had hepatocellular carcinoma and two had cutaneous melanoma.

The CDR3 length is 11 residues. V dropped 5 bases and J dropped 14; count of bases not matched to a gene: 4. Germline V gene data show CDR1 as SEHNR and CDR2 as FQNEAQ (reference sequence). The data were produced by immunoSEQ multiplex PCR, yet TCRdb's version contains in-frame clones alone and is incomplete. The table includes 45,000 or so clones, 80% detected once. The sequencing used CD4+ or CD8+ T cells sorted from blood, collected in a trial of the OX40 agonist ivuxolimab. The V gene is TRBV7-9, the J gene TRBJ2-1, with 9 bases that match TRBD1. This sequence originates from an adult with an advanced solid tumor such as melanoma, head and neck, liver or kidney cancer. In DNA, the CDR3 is TGTGCCAGCAGCCTGGGACAGGGAAAGTTCTTC. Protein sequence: CASSLGQGKFF.